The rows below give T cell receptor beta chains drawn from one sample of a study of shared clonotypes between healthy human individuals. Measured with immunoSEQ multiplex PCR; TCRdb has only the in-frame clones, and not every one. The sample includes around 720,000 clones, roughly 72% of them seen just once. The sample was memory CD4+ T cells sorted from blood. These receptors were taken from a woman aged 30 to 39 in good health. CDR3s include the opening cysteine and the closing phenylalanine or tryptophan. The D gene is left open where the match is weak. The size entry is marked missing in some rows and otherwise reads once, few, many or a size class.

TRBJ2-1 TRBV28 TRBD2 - TGTGCCAGCAGGCCAGGACTAGCGGGAGGCCGCTCCTACAATGAGCAGTTCTTC CASRPGLAGGRSYNEQFF
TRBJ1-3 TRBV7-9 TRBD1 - TGTGCCAGCAGCTTAGTTCGGACAGGAACATATTTT CASSLVRTGTYF
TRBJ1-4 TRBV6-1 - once TGTGCCAGCAGTGATCCGACAGAAACTAATGAAAAACTGTTTTTT CASSDPTETNEKLFF
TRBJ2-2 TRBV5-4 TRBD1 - TGTGCCAGCAGCGACCCTCGGACAGGGGATACCGGGGAGCTGTTTTTT CASSDPRTGDTGELFF
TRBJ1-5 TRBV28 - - TGTGCCAGCAGCAGTACAGATCAGCCCCAGCATTTT CASSSTDQPQHF
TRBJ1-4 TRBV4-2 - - TGTGCCAGCAGCCCATCTCCGGGCGAAACTAATGAAAAACTGTTTTTT CASSPSPGETNEKLFF
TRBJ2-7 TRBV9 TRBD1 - TGTGCCAGCAGCGCCCATACAGGGGTGGGCTACGAGCAGTACTTC CASSAHTGVGYEQYF
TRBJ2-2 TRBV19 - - TGTGCCAGTAGTATAATCTCAGGGACAAGAGGTACCGGGGAGCTGTTTTTT CASSIISGTRGTGELFF
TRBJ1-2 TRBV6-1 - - TGTGCCAGCAGTGAAGATCGCCGGGGCCACTATGGCTACACCTTC CASSEDRRGHYGYTF
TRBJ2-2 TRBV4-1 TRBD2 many TGCGCCAGCAGCCCTGGCGGACTAGCGGGAGTCGGCACCGGGGAGCTGTTTTTT CASSPGGLAGVGTGELFF
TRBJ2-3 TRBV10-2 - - TGCGCCAGCCGGGACACTAGCACAGATACGCAGTATTTT CASRDTSTDTQYF
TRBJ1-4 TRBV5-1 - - TGCGCCAGCAGCTTGGGCTTCGGGACTGAAGGTGAAAAACTGTTTTTT CASSLGFGTEGEKLFF
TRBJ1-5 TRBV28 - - TGTGCCAGCAGTTTTTCAGGGAATGGCCAGCCCCAGCATTTT CASSFSGNGQPQHF
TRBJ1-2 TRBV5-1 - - TGCGCCAGCAGCGGTGGGGTCCGCGGAGGCTACACCTTC CASSGGVRGGYTF
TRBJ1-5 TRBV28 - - TGTGCCAGCACCTTCACAGTTGTCGAACCCCAGCATTTT CASTFTVVEPQHF
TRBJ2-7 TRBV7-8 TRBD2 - TGTGCCAGCAGCTCTACTAGCGGGAGAGGCTACGAGCAGTACTTC CASSSTSGRGYEQYF
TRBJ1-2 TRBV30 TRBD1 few TGTGCCTGGAGTGGGGACAGGGGGAATGGCTACACCTTC CAWSGDRGNGYTF
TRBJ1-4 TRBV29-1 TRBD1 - TGCAGCGTCAGGGGGGGAGATGAAAAACTGTTTTTT CSVRGGDEKLFF
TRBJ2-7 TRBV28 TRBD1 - TGTGCCAGCAGTTTATCCGCATTCGGGACAGGGGGTTCCTACGAGCAGTACTTC CASSLSAFGTGGSYEQYF
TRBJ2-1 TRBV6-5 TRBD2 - TGTGCCAGCAGTTATGAGCGGGAGCCCTACAATGAGCAGTTCTTC CASSYEREPYNEQFF
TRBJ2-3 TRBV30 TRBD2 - TGTGCCTGGAGAATTGCGGGAGGCACAGATACGCAGTATTTT CAWRIAGGTDTQYF
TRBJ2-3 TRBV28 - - TGTGCCAGCAGTGCCCCGGGCCCAGATACGCAGTATTTT CASSAPGPDTQYF
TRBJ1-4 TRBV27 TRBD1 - TGTGCCAGCAGTTTACGACCGCAGGGGGCAACTAATGAAAAACTGTTTTTT CASSLRPQGATNEKLFF
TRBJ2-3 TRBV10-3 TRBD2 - TGTGCCATCAGTGTTGGCGGGAGCCCAAGCACAGATACGCAGTATTTT CAISVGGSPSTDTQYF
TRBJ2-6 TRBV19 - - TGTGCCAGTAGTAAAACTTCTGGGGCCAACGTCCTGACTTTC CASSKTSGANVLTF
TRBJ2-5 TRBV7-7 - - TGTGCCAGCAGCTTAACCGGAACCCAAGAGACCCAGTACTTC CASSLTGTQETQYF
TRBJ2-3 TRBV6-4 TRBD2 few TGTGCCAGCAGTGACCGCTTAGGGACTAGCGGGAGTATCGGAGTCCGGAGAGATACGCAGTATTTT CASSDRLGTSGSIGVRRDTQYF
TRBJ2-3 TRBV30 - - TGTGCCTGGAGTGGAGGAGGAGGAACAGATACGCAGTATTTT CAWSGGGGTDTQYF
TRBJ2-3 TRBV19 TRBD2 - TGTGCCAGTAGTAGCGAAAGGACTAGCGTGTATGATACGCAGTATTTT CASSSERTSVYDTQYF
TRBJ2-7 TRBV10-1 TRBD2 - TGCGCCAGCAGTGAGTCTTCAGCGGGAGGACCAGGCGAGCAGTACTTC CASSESSAGGPGEQYF
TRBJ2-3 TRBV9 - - TGTGCCAGCAGCCCCGGAGTCATTAGCACAGATACGCAGTATTTT CASSPGVISTDTQYF
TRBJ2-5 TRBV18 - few TGTGCCAGCTCACCTCAGGGGCCCACCCAGTACTTC CASSPQGPTQYF
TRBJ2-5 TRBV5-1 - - TGCGCCAGCAATAGGGACAAGACCCAGTACTTC CASNRDKTQYF
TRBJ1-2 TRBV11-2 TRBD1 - TGTGCCAGCAGCCCGCCGGGACAGGGTTTTCGTGGCTACACCTTC CASSPPGQGFRGYTF
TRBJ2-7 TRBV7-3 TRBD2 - TGTGCCAGCAGCTTAACGGCGGGAGCCCCAGAGCAGTACTTC CASSLTAGAPEQYF
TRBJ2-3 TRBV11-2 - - TGTGCCAGCGGGGGGCTGACTCCACTAAATCGGGATACGCAGTATTTT CASGGLTPLNRDTQYF
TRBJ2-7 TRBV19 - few TGTGCCAGTAGTGCCCGTTCTGGCGGAGACTCCTACGAGCAGTACTTC CASSARSGGDSYEQYF
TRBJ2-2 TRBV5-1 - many TGCGCCAGCAAGTCCGGGACAGGGTTTTCGCGGGAGGGAAGCACCGGGGAGCTGTTTTTT CASKSGTGFSREGSTGELFF
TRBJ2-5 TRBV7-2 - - TGTGCCAGCAGCTTAAAAACGCGCTCCAAAGAGACCCAGTACTTC CASSLKTRSKETQYF
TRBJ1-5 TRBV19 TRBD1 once TGTGCCAGTAGTATCGTAACAGGGGGTAGCAATCAGCCCCAGCATTTT CASSIVTGGSNQPQHF
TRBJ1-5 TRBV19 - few TGTGCCAGTAGTGCGACCGAGGATCAGCCCCAGCATTTT CASSATEDQPQHF
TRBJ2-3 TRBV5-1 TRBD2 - TGCGCCAGCAGCCCCGGGGAGGGAGCAGATACGCAGTATTTT CASSPGEGADTQYF
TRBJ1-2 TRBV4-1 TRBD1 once TGCGCCAGCAGCCAAGAGTCTTACAGGGGAAGAGGTAATGGCTACACCTTC CASSQESYRGRGNGYTF
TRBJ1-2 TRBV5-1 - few TGCGCCAGCAGCTTGGCAGCAGCCTATGGCTACACCTTC CASSLAAAYGYTF
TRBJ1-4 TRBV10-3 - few TGTGCCATCAGTGAGAACGCAGCTAATGAAAAACTGTTTTTT CAISENAANEKLFF
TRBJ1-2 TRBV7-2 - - TGTGCCAGCGCAAACCCCCAGGTGTATGGCTACACCTTC CASANPQVYGYTF
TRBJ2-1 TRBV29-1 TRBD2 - TGCAGCGTTAATGTCGGACTAGCTAATTGGGGTGAGCAGTTCTTC CSVNVGLANWGEQFF
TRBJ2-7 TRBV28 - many TGTGCCAGCAGGGTGGTGGGGCAGCCAAGAGGGCTCTCCTACGAGCAGTACTTC CASRVVGQPRGLSYEQYF
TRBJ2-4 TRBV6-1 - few TGTGCCAGCAGCGAGGGCGGGTCCAAAAACATTCAGTACTTC CASSEGGSKNIQYF
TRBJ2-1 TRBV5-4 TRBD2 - TGTGCCAGCAGCTCCGTAGCGGGCCTGGGGGATGAGCAGTTCTTC CASSSVAGLGDEQFF
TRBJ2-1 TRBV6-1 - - TGTGCCAGCAGTGAAAGTAGGGGGTTGGCCTACAATGAGCAGTTCTTC CASSESRGLAYNEQFF
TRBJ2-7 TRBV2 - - TGTGCCAGTGGGGGGCAGGGTCCTGGCGAGCAGTACTTC CASGGQGPGEQYF
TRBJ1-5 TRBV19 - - TGTGCCAGTAGCTCCCGGGGCCAGGCAGTATCACCCCAGCCCCAGCATTTT CASSSRGQAVSPQPQHF
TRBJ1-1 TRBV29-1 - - TGCAGCGTTTACCGGAACACTGAAGCTTTCTTT CSVYRNTEAFF
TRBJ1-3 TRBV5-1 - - TGCGCCAGCAGCTTGGACAGGATAATTGGAAACACCATATATTTT CASSLDRIIGNTIYF